This entry lists 8 T cell receptor beta chains sequenced from one sample in a study of T cell responses to AZD1222 COVID-19 vaccine. Measured with immunoSEQ multiplex PCR; TCRdb has only the in-frame clones, and not every one. The sample shows 89,000 or so clones, just over 90% of them seen only once. This sample comprised peripheral blood, obtained 28 days after the second AZD1222 dose. The receptors originated from an adult who received the AZD1222 COVID-19 vaccine.

This chain uses TRBV18 with TRBJ2-2; D may be TRBD2 (6 bases). The CDR3 covers 17 residues. With 2 bases removed from V and 3 bases from J, the gap between germline ends came to 16 bases. The germline V gene has CDR1 KGHSH and CDR2 LQKENI. The CDR3 DNA follows: TGTGCCAGCTCACCATGGGACTTGGAGATCTACACCGGGGAGCTGTTTTTT. Translation gives CASSPWDLEIYTGELFF. The complete variable domain, with remaining parts taken from reference TRBV18 and TRBJ2-2, reads NAGVMQNPRHLVRRRGQEARLRCSPMKGHSHVYWYRQLPEEGLKFMVYLQKENIIDESGMPKERFSAEFPKEGPSILRIQQVVRGDSAAYFCASSPWDLEIYTGELFFGEGSRLTVL.

In its sample, this clone was seen once. V usage is TRBV14 and J usage is TRBJ2-1; 10 bases are a match to TRBD2. CDR3 length: 15 residues. V trimming: 4 bases; J trimming: 15 bases; junction bases outside the gene matches: 15. Germline-derived CDR1 and CDR2 are SGHDN and FVKESK. In nucleotides, the CDR3 is TGTGCCAGCAGCCTCCGGACTAGCGGTCCCACCCCTTGGTTCTTC. Its translation: CASSLRTSGPTPWFF.

CDR3 residues: CASDPGLQYNEQFF. The CDR3 DNA reads as TGTGCCAGCGACCCGGGACTACAATACAATGAGCAGTTCTTC. The V and J genes are TRBV5-5 and TRBJ2-1; 7 bases map to TRBD2. CDR1 SGHKS and CDR2 YYEKEE come from the germline V gene (reference sequence). This CDR3 has 14 amino acids. The ends lost 7 bases at V and 4 bases at J; junction bases unmatched: 8.

The rearrangement uses TRBV28 and TRBJ2-7; D possibly corresponds to TRBD2 (6 bases). V was pared by 5 bases and J by 2 bases, with 19 bases between. The CDR3 contains 16 residues. Germline CDR1 reads MDHEN; CDR2 reads SYDVKM. As DNA, the CDR3 is TGTGCCAGCAGTCTTATCACGGGGGAACCCCCCTACGAGCAGTACTTC. Its protein product is CASSLITGEPPYEQYF.

This chain connects TRBV3-1 (or the pseudogene TRBV3-2) to TRBJ1-2; the match to TRBD1 covers 7 bases. Looked up from germline, CDR1 is LGHDT and CDR2 is YNNKEL (reference sequence). Trimming removed 3 bases from V and 6 bases from J; junction bases left unmatched: 10. This CDR3 comprises 15 residues. The DNA for the CDR3 is TGTGCCAGCAGCCACCTAGACAGGGCTGGGGATGGCTACACCTTC. Translating gives CASSHLDRAGDGYTF.

The V call is TRBV9, the J call TRBJ1-6, with no clear D. Trimming stripped 0 bases from V and 0 bases from J, with 4 bases between. In germline, CDR1 is SGDLS, CDR2 YYNGEE. The length of the CDR3 is 15 residues. The CDR3 here is CASSVGSSYNSPLHF. The DNA for the CDR3 is TGTGCCAGCAGCGTAGGCAGCTCCTATAATTCACCCCTCCACTTT.

The chain uses TRBV6-5 and TRBJ2-7; no definite D call. V was pared by 1 base and J by 1 base, with 8 bases between. The CDR3 has 14 residues. Germline V gives CDR1 MNHEY, CDR2 SVGAGI. The CDR3 region has the DNA TGTGCCAGCAGTTACTGGGGTCCTTCCTACGAGCAGTACTTC. Encoded protein: CASSYWGPSYEQYF.

This clone was counted a single time. Here the CDR3 reads CASSLSGGKTEAFF. The CDR3 DNA sequence: TGTGCCAGCAGCCTCTCGGGGGGCAAGACTGAAGCTTTCTTT. This chain links TRBV11-3 with TRBJ1-1; D might be TRBD1 (6 bases). Germline CDR1 and CDR2: SGHNT and YENEEA. V lost 5 bases and J 5 bases, leaving 15 bases between the germline ends. The CDR3 is made up of 14 amino acids. Using reference TRBV11-3 and TRBJ1-1 for the parts outside the CDR3, the full variable domain is EAGVVQSPRYKIIEKKQPVAFWCNPISGHNTLYWYLQNLGQGPELLIRYENEEAVDDSQLPKDRFSAERLKGVDSTLKIQPAELGDSAVYLCASSLSGGKTEAFFGQGTRLTVV.